The clone carrying this T cell receptor beta chain came up many times. This entry comes from a study of CD8 T cells in ankylosing spondylitis. One entry per CDR3 protein, called by TCRdb with MiXCR from the 5' RACE reads. The profile shows 200,000 or so distinct CDR3 sequences, about 20% of them singletons. V lost 3 bases, J lost 0 bases, and 5 bases lay in between. CDR3 length: 13 amino acids. Germline loops: CDR1 SQVTM, CDR2 ANQGSEA. This receptor was identified in a male donor between 5 and 35 years old with ankylosing spondylitis or in good health (not recorded which). The sequencing input was blood, either unsorted or a sorted T cell fraction (not recorded which). The rearrangement uses TRBV29-1 and TRBJ2-2; D not resolved. The CDR3 region is CSVDPANTGELFF. CDR3 bases: TGCAGCGTTGACCCAGCGAACACCGGGGAGCTGTTTTTT.